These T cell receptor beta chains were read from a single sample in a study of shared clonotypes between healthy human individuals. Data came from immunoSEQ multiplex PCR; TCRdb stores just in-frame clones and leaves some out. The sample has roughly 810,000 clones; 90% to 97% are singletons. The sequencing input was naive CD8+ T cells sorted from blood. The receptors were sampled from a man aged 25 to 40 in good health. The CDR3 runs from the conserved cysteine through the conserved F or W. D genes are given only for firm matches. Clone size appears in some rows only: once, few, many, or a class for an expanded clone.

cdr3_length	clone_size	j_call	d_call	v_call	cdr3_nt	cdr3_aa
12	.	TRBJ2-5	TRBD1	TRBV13	TGTGCCAGTGCGAGGGGGCTGGAGACCCAGTACTTC	CASARGLETQYF
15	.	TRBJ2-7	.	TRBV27	TGTGCCAGCAGTTTAGGTCGGGAGTTGTCCTACGAGCAGTACTTC	CASSLGRELSYEQYF
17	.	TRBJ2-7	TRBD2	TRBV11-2	TGTGCCAGCAGCCCCCGTCTGACAGAAGCGGGAGTCTACGAGCAGTACTTC	CASSPRLTEAGVYEQYF
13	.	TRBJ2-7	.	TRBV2	TGTGCCAGCATTAGCCCCTTCTCCTACGAGCAGTACTTC	CASISPFSYEQYF
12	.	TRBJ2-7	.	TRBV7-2	TGTGCCAGCAGCTCAGGACAGAACGAGCAGTACTTC	CASSSGQNEQYF
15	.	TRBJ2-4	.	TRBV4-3	TGCGCCAGCAGCCATACCAGGGACTCTGGAAACATTCAGTACTTC	CASSHTRDSGNIQYF
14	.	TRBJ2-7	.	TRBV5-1	TGCGCCAGCAGCTTTCGGGGGATCACCTACGAGCAGTACTTC	CASSFRGITYEQYF
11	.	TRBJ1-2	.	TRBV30	TGTGCCTGGAGAGGGGCCTATGGCTACACCTTC	CAWRGAYGYTF
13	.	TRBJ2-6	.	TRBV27	TGTGCCAGCACTTGGGCTGGGGCCAACGTCCTGACTTTC	CASTWAGANVLTF
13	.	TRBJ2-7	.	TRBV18	TGTGCCAGCTCACGGATTGGCGGGGACGAGCAGTACTTC	CASSRIGGDEQYF
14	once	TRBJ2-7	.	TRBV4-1	TGCGCCAGCAGCCAAGGCACGGGGCCCTACGAGCAGTACTTC	CASSQGTGPYEQYF
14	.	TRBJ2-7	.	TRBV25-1	TGTGCCAGCAGTCCCCCCTATGGCGACTACGAGCAGTACTTC	CASSPPYGDYEQYF
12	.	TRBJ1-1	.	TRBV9	TGTGCCAGCAGCCGAGCCGGGACTGAAGCTTTCTTT	CASSRAGTEAFF
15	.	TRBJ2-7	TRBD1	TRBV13	TGTGCCAGCAGTTCCACGGGACAGGGGGTCTACGAGCAGTACTTC	CASSSTGQGVYEQYF
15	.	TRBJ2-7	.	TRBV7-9	TGTGCCAGCAGCTTAGGTGGGGGTAGCTCCTACGAGCAGTACTTC	CASSLGGGSSYEQYF
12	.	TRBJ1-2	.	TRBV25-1	TGTGCCAGCAGGGTTGTAGAGGGGGAAGAGGCCTTC	CASRVVEGEEAF
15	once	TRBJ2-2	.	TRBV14	TGTGCCAGCAGCCAAGAGGCCCTAGGGGCCGGGGAGCTGTTTTTT	CASSQEALGAGELFF
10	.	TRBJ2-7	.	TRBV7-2	TGTGCCAGCGGTGGCTACGAGCAGTACTTC	CASGGYEQYF
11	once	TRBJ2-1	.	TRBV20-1	TGCAGTGCTAGACAATACAATGAGCAGTTCTTC	CSARQYNEQFF
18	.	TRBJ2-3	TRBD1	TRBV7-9	TGTGCCAGCAGCCCACCAGGGGGTTCGGGGACACACAGGGATACGCAGTATTTT	CASSPPGGSGTHRDTQYF
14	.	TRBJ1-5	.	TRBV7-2	TGTGCCAGCAGCTTATTTGACAACAATCAGCCCCAGCATTTT	CASSLFDNNQPQHF
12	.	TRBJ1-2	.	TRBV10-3	TGTGCCACCAGGGAGGGCAACTATGGCTACACCTTC	CATREGNYGYTF
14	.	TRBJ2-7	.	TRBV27	TGTGCCAGCAGCCTTATCCAGGGTACCTACGAGCAGTACTTC	CASSLIQGTYEQYF
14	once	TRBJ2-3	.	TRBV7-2	TGTGCCAGCAGCGAATGGTCAAGCACAGATACGCAGTATTTT	CASSEWSSTDTQYF
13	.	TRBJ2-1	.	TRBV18	TGTGCCAGCTCACCACAGCAGAACAATGAGCAGTTCTTC	CASSPQQNNEQFF
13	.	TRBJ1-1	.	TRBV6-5	TGTGCCAGCAGTTCAGGCAGGATAATTGAAGCTTTCTTT	CASSSGRIIEAFF
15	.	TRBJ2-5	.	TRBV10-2	TGCGCCAGCAATAGGGCAGATCCTACCCCGGGGACCCAGTACTTC	CASNRADPTPGTQYF
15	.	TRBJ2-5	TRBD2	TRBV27	TGTGCCAGCAGTTCCCGACTAGCGGCCCAAGAGACCCAGTACTTC	CASSSRLAAQETQYF
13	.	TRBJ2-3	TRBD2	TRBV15	TGTGCCACCGAGGGCGGGAGAACAGATACGCAGTATTTT	CATEGGRTDTQYF
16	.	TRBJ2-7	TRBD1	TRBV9	TGTGCCAGCAGCGTACCAATGGGGACAGGCGTCTACGAGCAGTACTTC	CASSVPMGTGVYEQYF
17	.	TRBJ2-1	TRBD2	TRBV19	TGTGCCAGTATGGTTGTAGCGGGAGATGCCTCCTACAATGAGCAGTTCTTC	CASMVVAGDASYNEQFF
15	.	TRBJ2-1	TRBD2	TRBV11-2	TGTGCCAGCAGTCAACTAGCGGGAGCCCACAATGAGCAGTTCTTC	CASSQLAGAHNEQFF
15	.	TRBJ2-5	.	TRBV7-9	TGTGCCAGCAGCCAGGTAGAGGGGTTACAAGAGACCCAGTACTTC	CASSQVEGLQETQYF
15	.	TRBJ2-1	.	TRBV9	TGTGCCAGCACCCAGGACAGCGGGGAACTCAATGAGCAGTTCTTC	CASTQDSGELNEQFF
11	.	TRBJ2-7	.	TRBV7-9	TGTGCCAGCAGCTTCACCTACGAGCAGTACTTC	CASSFTYEQYF
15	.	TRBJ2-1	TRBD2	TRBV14	TGTGCCACCAGATCGTCTAGCGGGTATTACAATGAGCAGTTCTTC	CATRSSSGYYNEQFF
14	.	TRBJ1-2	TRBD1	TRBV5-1	TGCGCCAGCAGCTGGGACAGGGCTAACTATGGCTACACCTTC	CASSWDRANYGYTF
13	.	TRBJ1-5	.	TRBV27	TGTGCCAGCAGTTTTGAGGGCCACCAGCCCCAGCATTTT	CASSFEGHQPQHF
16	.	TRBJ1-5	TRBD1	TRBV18	TGTGCCAGCTCAAGGACAGGGCGGTATAGCAATCAGCCCCAGCATTTT	CASSRTGRYSNQPQHF
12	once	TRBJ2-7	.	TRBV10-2	TGCGCCAGTAGCCCCTCGGGGTTCGAGCAGTACTTC	CASSPSGFEQYF
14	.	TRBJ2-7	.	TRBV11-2	TGTGCCAGCAGCGGCATGTCTTTTGTCTACGAGCAGTACTTC	CASSGMSFVYEQYF
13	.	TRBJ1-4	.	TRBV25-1	TGTGCCAGCAGTGACCTCTTCGATGAAAAACTGTTTTTT	CASSDLFDEKLFF
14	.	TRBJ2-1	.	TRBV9	TGTGCCAGCAGCGTAGCACTAATGGACAATGAGCAGTTCTTC	CASSVALMDNEQFF
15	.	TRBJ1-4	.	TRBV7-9	TGTGCCAGCAGCCCCCCTTTGTCTGATAATGAAAAACTGTTTTTT	CASSPPLSDNEKLFF
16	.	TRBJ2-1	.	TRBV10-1	TGCGCCAGCAGTGAAATCGCGGGAATGGACTACAATGAGCAGTTCTTC	CASSEIAGMDYNEQFF
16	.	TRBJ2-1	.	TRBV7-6	TGTGCCAGCAGCCCCGGGGGGCCCGGTGGTTACAATGAGCAGTTCTTC	CASSPGGPGGYNEQFF
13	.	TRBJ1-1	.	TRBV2	TGTGCCAGACCGGGACAAATGAACACTGAAGCTTTCTTT	CARPGQMNTEAFF
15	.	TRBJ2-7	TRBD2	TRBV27	TGTGCCAGCAGTCCCTTAGCGGGTACGTCCTACGAGCAGTACTTC	CASSPLAGTSYEQYF
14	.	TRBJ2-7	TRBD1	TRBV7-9	TGTGCCAGCAGCTTACCTCAGGGGGCGAACGAGCAGTACTTC	CASSLPQGANEQYF
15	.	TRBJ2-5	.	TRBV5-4	TGTGCCAGCAGCTTGGGGCGGGTAGTGCCGGGGACCCAGTACTTC	CASSLGRVVPGTQYF